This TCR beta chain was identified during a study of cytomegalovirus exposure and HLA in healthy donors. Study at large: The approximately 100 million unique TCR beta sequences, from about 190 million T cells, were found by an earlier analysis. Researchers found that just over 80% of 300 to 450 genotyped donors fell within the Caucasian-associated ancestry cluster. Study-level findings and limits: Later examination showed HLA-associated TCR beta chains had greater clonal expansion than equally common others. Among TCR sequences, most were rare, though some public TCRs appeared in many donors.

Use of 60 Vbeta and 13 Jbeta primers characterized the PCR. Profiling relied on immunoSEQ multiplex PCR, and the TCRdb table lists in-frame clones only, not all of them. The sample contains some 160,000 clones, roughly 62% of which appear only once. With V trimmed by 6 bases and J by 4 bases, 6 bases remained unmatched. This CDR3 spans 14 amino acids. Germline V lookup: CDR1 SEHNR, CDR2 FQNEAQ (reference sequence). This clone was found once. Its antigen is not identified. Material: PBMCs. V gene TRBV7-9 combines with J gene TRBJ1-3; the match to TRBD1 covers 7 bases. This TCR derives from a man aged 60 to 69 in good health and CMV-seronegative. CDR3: CASSQTGAGNTIYF. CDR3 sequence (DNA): TGTGCCAGCAGTCAAACAGGGGCGGGAAACACCATATATTTT.